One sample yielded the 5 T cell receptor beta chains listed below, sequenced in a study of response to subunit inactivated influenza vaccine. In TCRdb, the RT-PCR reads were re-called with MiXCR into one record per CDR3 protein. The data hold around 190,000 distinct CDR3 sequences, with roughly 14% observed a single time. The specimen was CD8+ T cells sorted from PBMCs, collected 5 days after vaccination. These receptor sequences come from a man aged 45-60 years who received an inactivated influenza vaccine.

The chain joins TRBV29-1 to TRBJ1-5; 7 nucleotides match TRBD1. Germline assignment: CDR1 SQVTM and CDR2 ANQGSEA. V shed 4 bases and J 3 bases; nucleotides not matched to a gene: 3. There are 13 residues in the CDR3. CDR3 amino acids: CSVAGGYNQPQHF. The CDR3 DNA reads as TGCAGCGTTGCAGGGGGTTACAATCAGCCCCAGCATTTT.

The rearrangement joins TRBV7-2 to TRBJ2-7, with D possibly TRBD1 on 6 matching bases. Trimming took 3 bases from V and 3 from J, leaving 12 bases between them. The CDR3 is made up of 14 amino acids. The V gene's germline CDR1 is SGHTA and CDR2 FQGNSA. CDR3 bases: TGTGCCAGCAGCTTGCTGACAGGAGACTACGAGCAGTACTTC. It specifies CASSLLTGDYEQYF.

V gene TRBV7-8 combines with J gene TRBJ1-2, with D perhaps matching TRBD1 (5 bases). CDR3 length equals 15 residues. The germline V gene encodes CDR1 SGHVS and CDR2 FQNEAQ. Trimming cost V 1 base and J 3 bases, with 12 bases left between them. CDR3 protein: CASSLEAGVHYGYTF. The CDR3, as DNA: TGTGCCAGCAGCTTAGAGGCGGGGGTCCACTATGGCTACACCTTC.

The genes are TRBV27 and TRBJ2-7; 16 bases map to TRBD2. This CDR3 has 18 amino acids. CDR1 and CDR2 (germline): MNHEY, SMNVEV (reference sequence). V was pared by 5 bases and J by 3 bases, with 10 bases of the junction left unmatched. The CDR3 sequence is CASSPGTSGRAPIYEQYF. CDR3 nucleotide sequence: TGTGCCAGCAGTCCCGGGACTAGCGGGAGGGCCCCTATCTACGAGCAGTACTTC.

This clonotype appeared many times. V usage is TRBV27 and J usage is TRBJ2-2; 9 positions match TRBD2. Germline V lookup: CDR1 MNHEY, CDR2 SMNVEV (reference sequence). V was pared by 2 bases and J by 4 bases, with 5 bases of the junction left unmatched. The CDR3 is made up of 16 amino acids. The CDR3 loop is CASSLRLAEGTGELFF. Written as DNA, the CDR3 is TGTGCCAGCAGTTTAAGACTAGCGGAAGGCACCGGGGAGCTGTTTTTT.